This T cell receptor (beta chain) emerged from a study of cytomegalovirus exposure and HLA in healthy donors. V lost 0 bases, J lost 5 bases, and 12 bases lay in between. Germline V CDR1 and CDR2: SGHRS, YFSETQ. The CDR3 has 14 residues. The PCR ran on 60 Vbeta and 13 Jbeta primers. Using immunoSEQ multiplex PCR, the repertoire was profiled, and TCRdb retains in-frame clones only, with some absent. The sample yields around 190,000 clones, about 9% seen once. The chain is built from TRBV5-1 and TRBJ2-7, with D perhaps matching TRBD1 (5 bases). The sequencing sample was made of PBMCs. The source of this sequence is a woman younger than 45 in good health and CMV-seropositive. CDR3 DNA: TGCGCCAGCAGCTTGGGGGTCAGGGCGGACGAGCAGTACTTC. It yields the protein CASSLGVRADEQYF. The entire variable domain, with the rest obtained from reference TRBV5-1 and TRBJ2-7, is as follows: KAGVTQTPRYLIKTRGQQVTLSCSPISGHRSVSWYQQTPGQGLQFLFEYFSETQRNKGNFPGRFSGRQFSNSRSEMNVSTLELGDSALYLCASSLGVRADEQYFGPGTRLTVT.